This TCR beta chain was recorded in a study of T cell repertoires in cytomegalovirus infection. Overall study context: TCR beta signatures that were public indicated CMV infection and matching HLA type.

Trimming cost V 5 bases and J 3 bases, with 11 bases left between them. Germline V lookup: CDR1 SGHVS, CDR2 FQNEAQ. This CDR3 region has 14 residues. Via MiXCR, TCRdb re-called the reads, giving one row per CDR3 protein. The sample has approximately 470,000 distinct CDR3 sequences; 42% are singletons. In its sample, this clonotype was seen a few times. The antigen remains unidentified. The clonotype comes from a human donor in good health (CMV status not recorded). Some clones in this sample may be carry-over from other donors' samples. The genes are TRBV7-8 and TRBJ2-1; D remains unclear. The sequencing here drew on cultured PBMCs, taken from culture after CMV antigen stimulation. The CDR3 nucleotides read TGTGCCAGCAGCCGCAAGACTCTCTACAATGAGCAGTTCTTC. Translated: CASSRKTLYNEQFF.